A selection of T cell receptor beta chains follows, all from one sample in a study of glioma-infiltrating T cells. TCRdb re-derived calls from the multiplex PCR reads in MiXCR, one entry per CDR3 protein. The sample lists 90,000 or so distinct CDR3 sequences, roughly 40% occurring once. The sample comprised glioma tissue, nonneoplastic brain tissue, or PBMCs (not recorded which). The origin of the receptors is a human donor with low-grade glioma or glioblastoma, undergoing nonglioma brain surgery, or in good health (not recorded which). The CDR3 runs from the conserved cysteine through the conserved F or W. The order of the fields is J gene, V gene, clone size, D gene, CDR3 DNA, CDR3 protein. A D gene is named only where the DNA matches it firmly. Size tells how often a clone was seen (once, few, many) or the class of an expanded clone, and some rows leave it out.

TRBJ2-3,TRBV29-1,many,TRBD1,TGCAGCGTCCTGACAGGGTCGACAGATACGCAGTATTTT,CSVLTGSTDTQYF
TRBJ2-3,TRBV6-5,NA,NA,TGTGCCAGCGGCTCATCCGGGGGAACGAGGGATACGCAGTATTTT,CASGSSGGTRDTQYF
TRBJ2-1,TRBV3-1,many,NA,TGTGCCAGCAGCCAAGATTGGGGCGGGGAGTTCTTC,CASSQDWGGEFF
TRBJ2-7,TRBV6-5,NA,NA,TGTGCCAGCAGCGCAATAGAGAGAGCGCAAACCGGCGGGGAGCAGTACTTC,CASSAIERAQTGGEQYF
TRBJ2-1,TRBV15,many,TRBD2,TGTGCCACCAGCAGACCCTCTAGCGGGAGGTCCGGTGAGCAGTTCTTC,CATSRPSSGRSGEQFF
TRBJ2-1,TRBV11-2,NA,TRBD1,TGTGCCAGCAGCTCCGGACAGGTTAGCCAAGAGACCCAGTTCTTC,CASSSGQVSQETQFF
TRBJ2-1,TRBV5-4,NA,TRBD2,TGTGCCATCAGCTTCCGGACTAGCGGACGTCGCAATGAGCAGTTCTTC,CAISFRTSGRRNEQFF
TRBJ1-5,TRBV28,many,NA,TGTGCCAGCACCATGGGGGGGAGCAATCAGCCCCAGCATTTT,CASTMGGSNQPQHF
TRBJ1-4,TRBV19,NA,NA,TGTGCCAGTAGTCTTCGGGACACCTTGGGGCGTGAAAAACTGTTTTTT,CASSLRDTLGREKLFF
TRBJ2-7,TRBV6-1,many,TRBD1,TGTGCCAGCAGTAGGGGGACAGGGGATATGGAGCAGTACTTC,CASSRGTGDMEQYF